Listed here is a single TCR beta chain. No antigen is known for it. The sample is drawn from a study of cytomegalovirus exposure and HLA in healthy donors. The PCR was carried out with 60 Vbeta primers and 13 Jbeta primers. Some clones are missing from TCRdb's copy, which holds only in-frame ones; the method was immunoSEQ multiplex PCR. The sample holds some 150,000 clones, approximately 80% seen once. Findings and limits, study-wide: With further analysis later on, most CMV-associated TCR beta chains appeared HLA-restricted. More clonal expansion characterized HLA-associated TCR beta chains than equally common others in a later analysis.

This sequence originates from a woman in her 40s in good health and CMV-seronegative. Sequenced material: PBMCs.

CDR3: CASSLGAVLTEAFF. The CDR3 nucleotides read TGCGCCAGCAGCTTGGGTGCAGTCCTCACTGAAGCTTTCTTT. This rearrangement joins TRBV5-1 to TRBJ1-1; D is uncertain. V lost 0 bases and J 4 bases, leaving 10 bases between the germline ends. CDR3 length: 14 residues. Germline CDR1 and CDR2: SGHRS and YFSETQ.